The 2 T cell receptor beta chains reported below all come from one sample, sequenced in a study of blood T cell repertoires in COVID-19. The method was immunoSEQ multiplex PCR; TCRdb's version includes in-frame clones alone and lacks a portion of them. The sample has roughly 230,000 clones, 80% to 95% seen once. The sample consisted of peripheral blood. These receptor sequences come from a man aged 25-40 years with COVID-19, enrolled during active disease.

This clone appeared once. V is TRBV29-1 and J is TRBJ2-3; tentatively, D is TRBD1 (5 bases). Trimming took 3 bases from V and 3 from J, leaving 16 bases between them. CDR3 size: 15 residues. Germline CDR1 SQVTM, CDR2 ANQGSEA. The CDR3: CSVEDSRVNTDTQYF. In DNA, the CDR3 is TGCAGCGTTGAGGATAGCAGGGTGAATACAGATACGCAGTATTTT.

In its sample, this clone was seen once. The chain is built from TRBV7-9 and TRBJ2-5, with TRBD2 matching 8 bases. Germline trimming cut 2 bases from V and 1 base from J; bases unmatched to any gene: 0. Germline-derived CDR1 and CDR2 are SEHNR and FQNEAQ (reference sequence). The length of the CDR3 is 14 residues. In nucleotides, the CDR3 is TGTGCCAGCAGCTTACTAGCGGGCCAAGAGACCCAGTACTTC. Protein: CASSLLAGQETQYF.